This TCR beta chain was retrieved from a study of beta chain features in type 1 diabetes listed by TCRdb under 2018. Regarding the complete study: Mean age, gender distribution, total cell number and subset yield did not differ between patients and healthy donors. A total of roughly 100 million sorted cells were examined across all samples, and RNA yield correlated strongly with the number of cells per subset. In the study, TCRB repertoires of sorted circulating CD4+ T cell subsets from recently diagnosed type 1 diabetes patients were compared with those of matched healthy donors. Regulatory and stem cell-like memory subsets were obtained from only 8 patients and roughly 8 healthy donors, while naive and central memory subsets were obtained from all 30 or so donors.

A single peripheral blood draw of approximately 100 mL on average was collected from each donor into heparinised tubes. A BD FACSAria II was used to sort naive, central memory, regulatory and stem cell-like memory CD4+ T cells with a panel that included CD45RO, CCR7, CD25, CD127, CD95 and CD27. Every sorted population had a purity above 95%. PBMCs were isolated right away by Lymphoprep density gradient centrifugation and were stained directly, without culture. So that batch effects would be minimized, each experiment stained and sorted samples in pairs, pairing one healthy donor with one patient. CDR1 and CDR2 (SGDLS, YYNGEE) derive from the germline V gene. Spanning cysteine to phenylalanine, the CDR3 consists of 16 amino acids. Only the CDR3 portion is preserved as DNA: 48 bases, with reading frame beginning at the first base. Clipping removes 0 bases from V and 8 bases from J, with 10 as the unmatched junction base count.

This clone was seen more than once but under ten times. Its cognate antigen has yet to be identified. Nothing much larger sits one base from this clone, and base qualities are not available. The entire amount of isolated RNA was reverse transcribed using the High Capacity cDNA Reverse Transcription Kit, so the sequenced TCRB transcripts were expressed ones. Deep immunoSEQ sequencing was applied to naive, central memory and regulatory T cell samples, giving an average of about 3.8 million total reads per sample. After sorted cells were lysed in RLT buffer, RNA was extracted with DNase-treated RNeasy Micro or Mini kits, with the choice depending on cell number. Each cell subset was processed on its own to prevent cross-contamination, while patient and healthy donor samples were processed together. The immunoSEQ multiplex PCR was used to amplify TCRB sequences from cDNA, generating 87-bp fragments that spanned the CDR3 region. Amplicons were sequenced on the Illumina HiSeq platform. The authors' analysis ran thus. PCR bias was corrected computationally using synthetic template baselines, and reads within Hamming distance 2 were collapsed, with unmergeable singletons discarded. Reads were aligned against IMGT so that V, D and J genes, CDR3 length and insertions or deletions at six rearrangement sites could be assigned. Within each subset, clonotype counts were normalized to sorted cell number, after which true diversity and Gini coefficients were computed with the tcR R package. The overlap coefficient, calculated on TCRB nucleotide sequences, was used to measure repertoire sharing. TCRdb provides this immuneACCESS table in a form limited to in-frame rearrangements. Some clones are lacking; in checked studies, under half of them reflect an unresolved V gene, and why the rest are absent is not known. That table gives V, J and clone size, and the DNA gave D and trimming. In all, the sample holds 200,000 to 250,000 clones, and 25% to 30% of those were seen once. Together, the top ten hold approximately 4% of the sample.

Results and caveats for the whole study, not just this receptor: At VDJ recombination sites, patients with type 1 diabetes made fewer insertions and deleted more nucleotides, a pattern implying thymic rearrangement abnormalities. Because small numbers of individuals were included in the HLA sub-analyses, any influence of HLA type on TCRB rearrangement was left unresolved. Because cDNA was sequenced instead of genomic DNA, activated cells with high expression could be over-represented, although the groups did not differ in activation or CD3 levels. Shorter templates might have been favored by PCR, but patient and control samples were amplified and corrected together, so both groups would have been affected equally by any skew. Naive, central memory and regulatory TCRB repertoires appeared more similar among patients than among healthy donors. In all four CD4+ subsets, TCRB CDR3 length was moderately but significantly shorter in type 1 diabetes patients.

The sequence came from a man aged 30-40 years in good health. Here the chain combines TRBV9 and TRBJ2-1; 8 of the junction bases match TRBD1. The sequencing input was central memory CD4+ T cells from blood. The nucleotides are TGTGCCAGCAGCGTAGCGGCTGGGCAGGGGGCCGATGAGCAGTTCTTC. Translated, this is CASSVAAGQGADEQFF.